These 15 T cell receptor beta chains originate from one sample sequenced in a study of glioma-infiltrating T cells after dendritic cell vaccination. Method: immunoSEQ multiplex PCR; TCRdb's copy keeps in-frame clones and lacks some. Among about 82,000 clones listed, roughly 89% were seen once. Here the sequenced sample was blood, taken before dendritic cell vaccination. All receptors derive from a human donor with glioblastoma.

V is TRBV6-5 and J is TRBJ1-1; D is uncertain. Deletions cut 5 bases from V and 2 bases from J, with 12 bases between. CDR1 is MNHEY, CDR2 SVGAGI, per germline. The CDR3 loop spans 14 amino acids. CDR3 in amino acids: CASSKPGFNTEAFF. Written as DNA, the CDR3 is TGTGCCAGCAGTAAACCGGGATTTAACACTGAAGCTTTCTTT.

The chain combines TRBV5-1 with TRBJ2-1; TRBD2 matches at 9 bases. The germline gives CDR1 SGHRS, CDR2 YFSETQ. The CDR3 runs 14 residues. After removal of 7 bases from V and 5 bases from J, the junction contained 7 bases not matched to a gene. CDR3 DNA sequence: TGCGCCAGCGGAATAGCGGGGGCAAACAATGAGCAGTTCTTC. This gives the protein CASGIAGANNEQFF.

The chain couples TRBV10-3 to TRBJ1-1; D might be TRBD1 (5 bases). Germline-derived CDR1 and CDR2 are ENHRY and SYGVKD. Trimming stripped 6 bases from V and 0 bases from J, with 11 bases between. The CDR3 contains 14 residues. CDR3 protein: CAIRQDPLNTEAFF. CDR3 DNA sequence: TGTGCCATCAGACAGGACCCACTGAACACTGAAGCTTTCTTT.

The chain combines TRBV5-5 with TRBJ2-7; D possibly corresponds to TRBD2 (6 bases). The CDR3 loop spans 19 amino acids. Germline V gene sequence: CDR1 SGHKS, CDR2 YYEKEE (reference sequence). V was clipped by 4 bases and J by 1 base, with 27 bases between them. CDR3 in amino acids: CASSRRSRLVGKESYEQYF. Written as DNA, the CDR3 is TGTGCCAGCAGCAGGCGGTCGAGACTAGTCGGAAAAGAATCCTACGAGCAGTACTTC. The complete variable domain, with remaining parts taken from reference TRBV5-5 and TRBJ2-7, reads DAGVTQSPTHLIKTRGQQVTLRCSPISGHKSVSWYQQVLGQGPQFIFQYYEKEERGRGNFPDRFSARQFPNYSSELNVNALLLGDSALYLCASSRRSRLVGKESYEQYFGPGTRLTVT.

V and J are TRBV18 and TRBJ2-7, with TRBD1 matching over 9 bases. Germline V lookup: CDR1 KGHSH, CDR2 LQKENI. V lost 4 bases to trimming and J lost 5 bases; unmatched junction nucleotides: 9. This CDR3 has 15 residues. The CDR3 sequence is CASSLPGQGKNEQYF. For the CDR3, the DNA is TGTGCCAGCTCACTGCCGGGACAGGGCAAGAACGAGCAGTACTTC.

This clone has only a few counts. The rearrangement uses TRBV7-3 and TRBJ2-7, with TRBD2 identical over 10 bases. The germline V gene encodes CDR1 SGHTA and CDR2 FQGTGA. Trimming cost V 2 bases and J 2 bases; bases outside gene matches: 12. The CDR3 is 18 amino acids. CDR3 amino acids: CASSLAGLAGALTYEQYF. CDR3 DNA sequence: TGTGCCAGCAGCTTAGCGGGGCTAGCGGGGGCCCTTACCTACGAGCAGTACTTC.

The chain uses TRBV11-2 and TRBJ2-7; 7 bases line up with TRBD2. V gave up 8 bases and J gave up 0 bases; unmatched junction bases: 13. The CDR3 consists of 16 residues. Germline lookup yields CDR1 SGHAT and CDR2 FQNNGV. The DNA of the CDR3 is TGTGCCAGCTTGGGGGGGTCAGAGGAAAGCTCCTACGAGCAGTACTTC. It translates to CASLGGSEESSYEQYF. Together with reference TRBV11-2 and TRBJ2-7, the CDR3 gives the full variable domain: EAGVAQSPRYKIIEKRQSVAFWCNPISGHATLYWYQQILGQGPKLLIQFQNNGVVDDSQLPKDRFSAERLKGVDSTLKIQPAKLEDSAVYLCASLGGSEESSYEQYFGPGTRLTVT.

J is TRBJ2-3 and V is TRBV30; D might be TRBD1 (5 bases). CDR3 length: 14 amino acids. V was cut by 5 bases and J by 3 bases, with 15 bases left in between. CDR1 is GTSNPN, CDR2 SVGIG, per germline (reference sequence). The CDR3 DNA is TGTGCCTGGGAATCAGGGAAGGGGACAGATACGCAGTATTTT. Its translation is CAWESGKGTDTQYF.

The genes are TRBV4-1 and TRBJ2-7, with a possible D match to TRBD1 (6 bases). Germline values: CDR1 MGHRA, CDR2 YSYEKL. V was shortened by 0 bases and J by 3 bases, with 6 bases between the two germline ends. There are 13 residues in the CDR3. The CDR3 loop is CASSQDRGYEQYF. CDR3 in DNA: TGCGCCAGCAGCCAAGACAGGGGCTACGAGCAGTACTTC.

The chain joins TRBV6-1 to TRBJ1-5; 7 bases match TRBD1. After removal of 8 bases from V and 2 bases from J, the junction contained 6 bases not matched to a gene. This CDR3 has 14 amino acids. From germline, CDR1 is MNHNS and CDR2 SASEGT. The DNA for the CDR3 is TGTGCCAGCGGGAACAGGGGACGCAATCAGCCCCAGCATTTT. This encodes CASGNRGRNQPQHF.

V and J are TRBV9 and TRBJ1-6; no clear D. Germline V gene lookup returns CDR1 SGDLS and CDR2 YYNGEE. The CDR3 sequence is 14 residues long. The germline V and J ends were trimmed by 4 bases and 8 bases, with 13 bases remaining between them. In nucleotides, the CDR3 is TGTGCCAGCAGCACCCAAGGAGGGTATTCACCCCTCCACTTT. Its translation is CASSTQGGYSPLHF. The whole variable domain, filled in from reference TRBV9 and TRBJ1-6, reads DSGVTQTPKHLITATGQRVTLRCSPRSGDLSVYWYQQSLDQGLQFLIQYYNGEERAKGNILERFSAQQFPDLHSELNLSSLELGDSALYFCASSTQGGYSPLHFGNGTRLTVT.

The CDR3 coding sequence is TGTGCCAGCAGCGTAGCGGTCGAGGCAGATACGCAGTATTTT. Protein: CASSVAVEADTQYF. The V call is TRBV9, the J call TRBJ2-3; D call uncertain. CDR1 and CDR2 from the germline V gene are SGDLS and YYNGEE. With 0 bases removed from V and 4 bases from J, the gap between germline ends came to 9 bases. CDR3 size: 14 residues.

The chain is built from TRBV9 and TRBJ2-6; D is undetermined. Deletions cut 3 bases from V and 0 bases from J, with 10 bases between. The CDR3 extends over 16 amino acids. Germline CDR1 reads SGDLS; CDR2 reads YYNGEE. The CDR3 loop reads CASSAFLSSGANVLTF. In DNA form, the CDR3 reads TGTGCCAGCAGCGCCTTCCTTAGCTCTGGGGCCAACGTCCTGACTTTC.

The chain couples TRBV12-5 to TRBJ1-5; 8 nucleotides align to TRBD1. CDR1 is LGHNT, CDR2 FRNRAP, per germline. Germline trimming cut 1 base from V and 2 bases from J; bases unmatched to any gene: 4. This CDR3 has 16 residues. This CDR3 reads CASGLGGTGGNQPQHF. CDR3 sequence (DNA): TGTGCTAGTGGTTTGGGAGGGACAGGCGGCAATCAGCCCCAGCATTTT.

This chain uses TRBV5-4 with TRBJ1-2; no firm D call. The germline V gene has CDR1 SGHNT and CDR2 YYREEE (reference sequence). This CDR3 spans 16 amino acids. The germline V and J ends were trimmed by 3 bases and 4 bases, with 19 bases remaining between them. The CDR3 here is CASSYDLGPGIYGYTF. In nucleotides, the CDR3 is TGTGCCAGCAGCTATGATCTGGGCCCGGGGATCTATGGCTACACCTTC.